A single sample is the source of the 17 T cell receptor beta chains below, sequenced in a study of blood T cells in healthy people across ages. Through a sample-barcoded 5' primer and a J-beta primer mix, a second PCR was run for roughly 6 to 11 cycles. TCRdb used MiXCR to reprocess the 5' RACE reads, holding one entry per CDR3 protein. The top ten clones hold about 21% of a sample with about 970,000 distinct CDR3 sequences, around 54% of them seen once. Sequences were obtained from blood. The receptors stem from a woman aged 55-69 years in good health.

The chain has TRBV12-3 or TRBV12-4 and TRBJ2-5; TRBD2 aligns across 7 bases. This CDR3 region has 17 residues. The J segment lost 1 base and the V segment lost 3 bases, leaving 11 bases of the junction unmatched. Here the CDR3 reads CASSFGASGKGQETQYF. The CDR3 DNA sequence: TGTGCCAGCAGTTTTGGGGCCAGCGGGAAAGGCCAAGAGACCCAGTACTTC.

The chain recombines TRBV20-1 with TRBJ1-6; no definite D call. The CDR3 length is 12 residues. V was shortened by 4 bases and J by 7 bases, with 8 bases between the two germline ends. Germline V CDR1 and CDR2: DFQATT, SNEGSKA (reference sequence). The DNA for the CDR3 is TGCAGTGCTAACTCACACAATTCACCCCTCCACTTT. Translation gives CSANSHNSPLHF.

The CDR3 sequence: CASSLSGGSRYFEQYF. The CDR3 DNA reads TGTGCCAGCAGTTTATCCGGCGGGAGTCGTTACTTCGAGCAGTACTTC. The V gene is TRBV28, the J gene TRBJ2-5, with 7 bases aligning to TRBD2. The J call is uncertain, as TRBJ2-7 better fits the DNA end. The germline gives CDR1 MDHEN, CDR2 SYDVKM. The CDR3 length is 16 residues.

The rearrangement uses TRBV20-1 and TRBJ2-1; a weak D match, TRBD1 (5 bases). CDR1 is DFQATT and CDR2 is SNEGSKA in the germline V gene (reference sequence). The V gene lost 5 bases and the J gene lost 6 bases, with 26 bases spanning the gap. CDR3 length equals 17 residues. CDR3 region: CSAGGAGLADRINEQFF. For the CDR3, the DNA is TGCAGTGCTGGTGGGGCAGGGTTGGCCGATAGAATCAATGAGCAGTTCTTC.

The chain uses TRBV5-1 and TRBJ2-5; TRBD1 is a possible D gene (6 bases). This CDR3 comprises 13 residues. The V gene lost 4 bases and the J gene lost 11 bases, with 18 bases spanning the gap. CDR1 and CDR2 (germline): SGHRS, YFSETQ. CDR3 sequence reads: CASSTDSYNEQYF. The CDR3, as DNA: TGCGCCAGCAGCACGGACAGTTACAATGAGCAGTACTTC.

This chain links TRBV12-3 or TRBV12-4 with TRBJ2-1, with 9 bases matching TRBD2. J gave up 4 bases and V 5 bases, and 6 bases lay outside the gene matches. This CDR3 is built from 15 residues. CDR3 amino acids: CASSTSSGAYNEQFF. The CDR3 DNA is TGTGCCAGCAGTACTTCTAGCGGGGCATACAATGAGCAGTTCTTC.

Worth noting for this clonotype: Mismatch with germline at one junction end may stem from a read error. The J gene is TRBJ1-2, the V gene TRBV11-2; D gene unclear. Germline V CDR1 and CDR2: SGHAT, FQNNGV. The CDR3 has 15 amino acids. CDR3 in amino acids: CASSLDMGSYYGFTF. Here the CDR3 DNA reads TGTGCCAGCAGCTTAGATATGGGGTCCTATTATGGCTTCACCTTC.

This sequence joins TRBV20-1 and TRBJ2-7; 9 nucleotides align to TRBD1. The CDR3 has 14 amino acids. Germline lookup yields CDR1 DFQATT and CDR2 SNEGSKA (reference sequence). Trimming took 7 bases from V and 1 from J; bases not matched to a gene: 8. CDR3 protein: CSVPRTGVSYEQYF. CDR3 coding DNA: TGCAGTGTTCCGAGGACAGGGGTGTCCTACGAGCAGTACTTC.

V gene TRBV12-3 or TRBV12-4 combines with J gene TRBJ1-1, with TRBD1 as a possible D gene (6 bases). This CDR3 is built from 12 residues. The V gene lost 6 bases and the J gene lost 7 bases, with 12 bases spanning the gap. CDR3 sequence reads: CASSPQGIEAFF. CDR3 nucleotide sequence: TGTGCCAGCAGCCCTCAGGGGATTGAAGCTTTCTTT.

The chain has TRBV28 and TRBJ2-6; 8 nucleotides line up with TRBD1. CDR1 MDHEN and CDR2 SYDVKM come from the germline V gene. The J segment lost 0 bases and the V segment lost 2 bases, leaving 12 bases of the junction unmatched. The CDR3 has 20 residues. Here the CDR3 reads CASSLQGAYLSLSGANVLTF. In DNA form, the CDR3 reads TGTGCCAGCAGTTTACAGGGGGCCTATCTCTCTCTCTCTGGGGCCAACGTCCTGACTTTC. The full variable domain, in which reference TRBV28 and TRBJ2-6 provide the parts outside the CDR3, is DVKVTQSSRYLVKRTGEKVFLECVQDMDHENMFWYRQDPGLGLRLIYFSYDVKMKEKGDIPEGYSVSREKKERFSLILESASTNQTSMYLCASSLQGAYLSLSGANVLTFGAGSRLTVL.

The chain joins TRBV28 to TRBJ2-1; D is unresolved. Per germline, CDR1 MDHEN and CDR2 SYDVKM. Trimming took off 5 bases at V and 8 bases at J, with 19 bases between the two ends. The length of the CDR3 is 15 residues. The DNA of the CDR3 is TGTGCCAGCAGTCCCCCCGGGCGGTGGGCGTATGAGCAGTTCTTC. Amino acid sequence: CASSPPGRWAYEQFF. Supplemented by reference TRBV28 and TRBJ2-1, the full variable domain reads DVKVTQSSRYLVKRTGEKVFLECVQDMDHENMFWYRQDPGLGLRLIYFSYDVKMKEKGDIPEGYSVSREKKERFSLILESASTNQTSMYLCASSPPGRWAYEQFFGPGTRLTVL.

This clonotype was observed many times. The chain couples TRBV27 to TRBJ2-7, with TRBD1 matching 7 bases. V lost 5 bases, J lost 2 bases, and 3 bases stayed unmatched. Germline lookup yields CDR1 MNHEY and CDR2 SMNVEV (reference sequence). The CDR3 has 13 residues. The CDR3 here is CASSPGQTYEQYF. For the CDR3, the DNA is TGTGCCAGCAGTCCGGGACAGACCTACGAGCAGTACTTC.

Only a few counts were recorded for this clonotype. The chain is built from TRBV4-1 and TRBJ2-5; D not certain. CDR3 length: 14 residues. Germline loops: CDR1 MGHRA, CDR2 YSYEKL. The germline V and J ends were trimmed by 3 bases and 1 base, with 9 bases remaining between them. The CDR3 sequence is CASSQLRIQETQYF. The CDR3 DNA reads TGCGCCAGCAGCCAGCTTAGGATCCAAGAGACCCAGTACTTC.

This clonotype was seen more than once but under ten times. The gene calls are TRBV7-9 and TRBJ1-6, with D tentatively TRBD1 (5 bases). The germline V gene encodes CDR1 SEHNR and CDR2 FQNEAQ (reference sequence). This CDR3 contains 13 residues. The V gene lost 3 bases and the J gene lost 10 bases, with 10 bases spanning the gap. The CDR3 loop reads CASSLGTWSPLHF. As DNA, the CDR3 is TGTGCCAGCAGCTTGGGGACGTGGTCACCCCTCCACTTT.

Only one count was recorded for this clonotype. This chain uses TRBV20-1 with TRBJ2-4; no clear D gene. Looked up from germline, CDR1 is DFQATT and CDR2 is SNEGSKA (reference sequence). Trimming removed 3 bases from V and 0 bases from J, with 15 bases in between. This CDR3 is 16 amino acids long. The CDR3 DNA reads TGCAGTGCTAGCAATAGTATCACAGTAGCCAAAAACATTCAGTACTTC. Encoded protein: CSASNSITVAKNIQYF.

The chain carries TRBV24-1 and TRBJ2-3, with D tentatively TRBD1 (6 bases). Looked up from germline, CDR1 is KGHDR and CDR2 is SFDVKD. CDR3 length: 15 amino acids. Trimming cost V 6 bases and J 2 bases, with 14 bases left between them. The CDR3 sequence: CATSLSGGITDTQYF. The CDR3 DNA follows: TGTGCCACCAGTCTTTCTGGGGGCATCACAGATACGCAGTATTTT.

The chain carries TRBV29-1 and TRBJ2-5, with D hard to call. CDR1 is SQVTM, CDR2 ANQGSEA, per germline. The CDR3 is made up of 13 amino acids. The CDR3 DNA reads TGCAGTATTGAGGCCCACCACCAAGAGACCCAGTACTTC. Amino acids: CSIEAHHQETQYF.